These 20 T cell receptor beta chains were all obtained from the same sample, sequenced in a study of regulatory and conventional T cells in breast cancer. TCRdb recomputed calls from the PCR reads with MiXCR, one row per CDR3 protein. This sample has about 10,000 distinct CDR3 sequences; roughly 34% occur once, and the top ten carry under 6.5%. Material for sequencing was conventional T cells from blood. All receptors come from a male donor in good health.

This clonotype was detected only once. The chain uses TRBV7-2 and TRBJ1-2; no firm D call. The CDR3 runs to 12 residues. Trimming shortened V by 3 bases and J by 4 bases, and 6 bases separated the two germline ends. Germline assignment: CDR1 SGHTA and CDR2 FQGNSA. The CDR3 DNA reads TGTGCCAGCAGCTTCCAGATCTATGGCTACACCTTC. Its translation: CASSFQIYGYTF.

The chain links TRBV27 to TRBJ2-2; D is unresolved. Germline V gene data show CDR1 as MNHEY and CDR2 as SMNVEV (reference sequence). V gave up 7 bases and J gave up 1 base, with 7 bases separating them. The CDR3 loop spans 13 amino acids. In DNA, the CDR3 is TGTGCCAGCAAAGCAGAGAACACCGGGGAGCTGTTTTTT. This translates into CASKAENTGELFF.

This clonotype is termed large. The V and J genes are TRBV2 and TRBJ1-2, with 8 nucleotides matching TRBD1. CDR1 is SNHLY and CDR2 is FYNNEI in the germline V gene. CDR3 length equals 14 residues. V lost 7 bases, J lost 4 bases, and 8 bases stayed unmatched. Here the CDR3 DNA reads TGTGCCAGCACCTCCCGGACAGGGCCCTATGGCTACACCTTC. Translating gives CASTSRTGPYGYTF.

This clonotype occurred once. The CDR3 reads CASSRTVQETQYF. In nucleotides, the CDR3 is TGTGCCAGCTCACGGACAGTCCAAGAGACCCAGTACTTC. The rearrangement joins TRBV18 to TRBJ2-5, with a weak D call TRBD1 (6 bases). Trimming removed 4 bases at V and 1 base at J, with 7 bases between. The CDR3 is made up of 13 amino acids. Germline CDR1 KGHSH, CDR2 LQKENI.

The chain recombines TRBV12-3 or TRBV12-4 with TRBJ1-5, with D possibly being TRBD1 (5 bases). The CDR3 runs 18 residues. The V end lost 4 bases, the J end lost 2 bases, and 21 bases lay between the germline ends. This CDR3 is CASSSRGLGGGGNQPQHF. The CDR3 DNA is TGTGCCAGCAGTTCCCGTGGGCTGGGGGGTGGGGGCAATCAGCCCCAGCATTTT.

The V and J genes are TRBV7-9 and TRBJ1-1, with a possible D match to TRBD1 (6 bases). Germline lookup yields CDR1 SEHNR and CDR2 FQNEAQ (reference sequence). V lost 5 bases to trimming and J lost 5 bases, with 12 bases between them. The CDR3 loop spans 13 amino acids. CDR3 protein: CASSRQEATEAFF. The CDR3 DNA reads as TGTGCCAGCAGCCGACAGGAAGCTACTGAAGCTTTCTTT.

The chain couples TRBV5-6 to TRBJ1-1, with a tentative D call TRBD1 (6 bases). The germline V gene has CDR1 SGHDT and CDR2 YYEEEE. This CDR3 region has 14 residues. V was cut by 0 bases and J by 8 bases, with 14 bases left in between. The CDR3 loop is CASSLVSGAEEAFF. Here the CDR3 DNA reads TGTGCCAGCAGCTTGGTTTCGGGGGCGGAGGAAGCTTTCTTT.

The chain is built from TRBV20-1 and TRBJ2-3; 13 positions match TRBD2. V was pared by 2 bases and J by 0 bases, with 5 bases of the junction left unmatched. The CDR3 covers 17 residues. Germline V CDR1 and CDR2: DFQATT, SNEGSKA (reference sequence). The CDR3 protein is CSARRLAGGPSTDTQYF. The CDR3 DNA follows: TGCAGTGCTAGAAGACTAGCGGGGGGCCCAAGCACAGATACGCAGTATTTT.

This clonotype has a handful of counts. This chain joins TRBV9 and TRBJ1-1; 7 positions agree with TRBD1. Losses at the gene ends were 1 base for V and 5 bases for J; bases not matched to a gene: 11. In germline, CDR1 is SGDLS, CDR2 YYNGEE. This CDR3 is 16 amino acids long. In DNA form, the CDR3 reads TGTGCCAGCAGCGTACAGGGGGGCTGGGGAAGTACTGAAGCTTTCTTT. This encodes CASSVQGGWGSTEAFF.

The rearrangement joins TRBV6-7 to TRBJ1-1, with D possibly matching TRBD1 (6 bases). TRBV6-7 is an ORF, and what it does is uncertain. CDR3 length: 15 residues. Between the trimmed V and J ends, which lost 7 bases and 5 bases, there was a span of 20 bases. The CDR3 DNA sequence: TGTGCCAGCACCCTACGGGGGGCAGGGACTACTGAAGCTTTCTTT. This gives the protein CASTLRGAGTTEAFF.

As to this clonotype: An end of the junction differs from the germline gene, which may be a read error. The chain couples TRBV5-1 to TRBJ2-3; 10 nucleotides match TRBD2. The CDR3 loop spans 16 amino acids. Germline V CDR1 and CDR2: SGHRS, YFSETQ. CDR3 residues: CASSLVSGGSTDTKYF. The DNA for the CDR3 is TGCGCCAGCAGCTTGGTTAGCGGGGGGTCGACAGATACGAAGTATTTT. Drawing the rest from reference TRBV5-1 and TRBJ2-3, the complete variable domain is KAGVTQTPRYLIKTRGQQVTLSCSPISGHRSVSWYQQTPGQGLQFLFEYFSETQRNKGNFPGRFSGRQFSNSRSEMNVSTLELGDSALYLCASSLVSGGSTDTKYFGPGTRLTVL.

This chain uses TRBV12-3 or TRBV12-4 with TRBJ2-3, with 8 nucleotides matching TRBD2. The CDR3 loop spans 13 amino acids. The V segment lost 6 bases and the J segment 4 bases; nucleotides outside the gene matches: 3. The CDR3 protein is CASSRTSPDTQYF. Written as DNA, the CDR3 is TGTGCCAGCAGCCGGACTAGCCCAGATACGCAGTATTTT.

The CDR3 is CASSQDLRTRTQYF. The CDR3 DNA follows: TGTGCCAGCAGCCAAGACCTCAGGACCAGAACGCAGTATTTT. The chain couples TRBV14 to TRBJ2-3; no definite D call. The CDR3 is 14 amino acids. V lost 0 bases and J 9 bases, leaving 13 bases between the germline ends. CDR1 is SGHDN and CDR2 is FVKESK in the germline V gene.

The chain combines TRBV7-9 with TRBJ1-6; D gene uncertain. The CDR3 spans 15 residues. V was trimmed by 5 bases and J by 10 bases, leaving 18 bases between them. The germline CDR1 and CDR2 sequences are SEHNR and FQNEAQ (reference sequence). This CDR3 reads CASSPRGNAASPLHF. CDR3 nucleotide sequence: TGTGCCAGCAGCCCCCGGGGAAACGCGGCATCACCCCTCCACTTT.

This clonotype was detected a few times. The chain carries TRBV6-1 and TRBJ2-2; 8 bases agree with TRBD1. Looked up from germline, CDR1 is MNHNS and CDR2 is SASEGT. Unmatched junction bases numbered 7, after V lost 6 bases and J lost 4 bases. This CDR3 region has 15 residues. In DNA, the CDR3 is TGTGCCAGCAGGATCGGGACAGGACGCACCGGGGAGCTGTTTTTT. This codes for CASRIGTGRTGELFF.

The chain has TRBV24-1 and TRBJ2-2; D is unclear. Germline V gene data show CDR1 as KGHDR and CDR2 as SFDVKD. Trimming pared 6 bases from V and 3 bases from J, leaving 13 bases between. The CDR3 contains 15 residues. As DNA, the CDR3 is TGTGCCACCAGTCGGTCAGGATTGGACACCGGGGAGCTGTTTTTT. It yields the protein CATSRSGLDTGELFF.

CDR3 in DNA: TGTGCCAGCAGTTTGACAGGGGGGACCTACGAGCAGTACTTC. It yields the protein CASSLTGGTYEQYF. The chain joins TRBV12-3 or TRBV12-4 to TRBJ2-7, with 9 positions matching TRBD1. The trim removed 3 bases at V and 2 bases at J, leaving 2 bases unmatched. The length of the CDR3 is 14 residues.

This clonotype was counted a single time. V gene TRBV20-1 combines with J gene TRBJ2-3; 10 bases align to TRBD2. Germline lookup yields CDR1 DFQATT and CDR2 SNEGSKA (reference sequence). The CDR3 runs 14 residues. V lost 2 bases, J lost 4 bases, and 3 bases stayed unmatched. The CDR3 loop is CSARKRGGADTQYF. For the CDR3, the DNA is TGCAGTGCTAGAAAGCGGGGGGGTGCAGATACGCAGTATTTT.

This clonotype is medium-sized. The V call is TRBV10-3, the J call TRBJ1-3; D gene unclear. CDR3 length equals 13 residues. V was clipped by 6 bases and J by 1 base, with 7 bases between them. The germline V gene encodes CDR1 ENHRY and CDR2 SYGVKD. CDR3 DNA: TGTGCCATCAGAACAGAGTCTGGAAACACCATATATTTT. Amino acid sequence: CAIRTESGNTIYF.

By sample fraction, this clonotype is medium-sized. The DNA of the CDR3 is TGCGCCAGCAGCCGAAACAATGAGCAGTTCTTC. The encoded protein is CASSRNNEQFF. This sequence joins TRBV4-1 and TRBJ2-1; D unresolved. The CDR3 has 11 amino acids. Between the trimmed V and J ends, which lost 4 bases and 5 bases, there was a span of 3 bases. The germline V gene encodes CDR1 MGHRA and CDR2 YSYEKL.